The T cell receptor beta chain under discussion was sequenced for a study of T cell changes during pregnancy in multiple sclerosis. Measured with immunoSEQ multiplex PCR; TCRdb has only the in-frame clones, and not every one. The table includes tens of thousands of clones, around 90% detected once. The specimen was CD8+ T cells from peripheral blood mononuclear cells, collected after pregnancy. This sequence originates from a female donor with multiple sclerosis, enrolled in a pregnancy study.

CDR3 protein: CASSQDPPGSTDTQYF. The CDR3 bases are TGCGCCAGCAGCCAAGACCCCCCGGGTTCGACAGATACGCAGTATTTT. This chain joins TRBV4-1 and TRBJ2-3; D not certain. The V gene's germline CDR1 is MGHRA and CDR2 YSYEKL. The ends were cut back, 0 bases at V and 3 bases at J, with 13 bases in the middle. This CDR3 contains 16 residues.